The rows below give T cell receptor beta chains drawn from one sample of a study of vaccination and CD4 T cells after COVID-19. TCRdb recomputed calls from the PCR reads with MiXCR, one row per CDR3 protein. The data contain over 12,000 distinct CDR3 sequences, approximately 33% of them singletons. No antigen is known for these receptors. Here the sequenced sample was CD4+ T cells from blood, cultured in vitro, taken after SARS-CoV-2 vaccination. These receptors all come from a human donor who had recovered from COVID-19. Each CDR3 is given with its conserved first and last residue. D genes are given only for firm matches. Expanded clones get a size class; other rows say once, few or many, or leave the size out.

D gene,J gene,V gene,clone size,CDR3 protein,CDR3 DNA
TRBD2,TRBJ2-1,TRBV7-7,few,CASSLLTSDEQFF,TGTGCTAGCAGCCTCCTGACTAGCGATGAGCAGTTCTTC
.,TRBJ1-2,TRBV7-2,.,CASSLTGSGYTF,TGTGCCAGCAGCTTAACAGGCAGCGGCTACACCTTC
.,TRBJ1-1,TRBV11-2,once,CASSLLTNTEAFF,TGTGCCAGCAGCTTACTAACGAACACTGAAGCTTTCTTT
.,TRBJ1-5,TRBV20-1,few,CSAKRLRIDTPRGNQPQHF,TGCAGTGCCAAGAGACTCCGCATTGACACGCCGAGGGGCAATCAGCCCCAGCATTTT
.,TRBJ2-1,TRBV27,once,CASSFRTYNEQFF,TGTGCCAGCAGTTTCCGGACCTACAATGAGCAGTTCTTC
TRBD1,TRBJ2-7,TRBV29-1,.,CSVTDRQGWEQYF,TGCAGCGTTACTGATCGACAGGGTTGGGAGCAGTACTTC
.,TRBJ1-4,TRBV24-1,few,CATSDDTSWGKLFF,TGTGCCACCAGTGACGACACCTCATGGGGGAAACTGTTTTTT
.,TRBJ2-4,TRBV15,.,CATSRDRASLAKNIQYF,TGTGCCACCAGCAGAGACCGGGCCTCCTTAGCCAAAAACATTCAGTACTTC
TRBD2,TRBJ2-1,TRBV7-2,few,CASSWGRLADLNEQFF,TGTGCCAGCAGCTGGGGTAGACTAGCGGATCTTAATGAGCAGTTCTTC
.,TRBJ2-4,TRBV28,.,CASSLARGERAKNIQYF,TGTGCCAGCAGTTTAGCCAGGGGGGAGAGGGCCAAAAACATTCAGTACTTC
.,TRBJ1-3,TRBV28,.,CASRETDYSGNTIYF,TGTGCCAGCAGAGAGACAGACTACTCTGGAAACACCATATATTTT
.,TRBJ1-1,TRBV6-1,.,CASSGASNTEAFF,TGTGCCAGCAGTGGCGCCTCGAACACTGAAGCTTTCTTT
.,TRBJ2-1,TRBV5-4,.,CASSSRRMGAYNEQFF,TGTGCCAGCAGCTCCCGGCGTATGGGGGCATACAATGAGCAGTTCTTC
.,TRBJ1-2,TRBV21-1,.,CASSRNANPF,TGTGCCAGCAGCCGAAATGCGAACCCCTTC
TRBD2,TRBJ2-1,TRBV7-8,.,CASSLIVLADYNEQFF,TGTGCCAGCAGCTTGATCGTACTAGCGGACTACAATGAGCAGTTCTTC
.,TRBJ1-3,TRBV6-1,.,CASSTSTGGYRTSGNTIYF,.
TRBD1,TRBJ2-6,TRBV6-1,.,CASRDRTSGANVLTF,TGTGCCAGCAGGGACAGGACCTCTGGGGCCAACGTCCTGACTTTC
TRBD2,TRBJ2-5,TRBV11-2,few,CASSLGTSGSLGETQYF,TGTGCCAGCAGCTTAGGTACTAGCGGGAGTTTGGGAGAGACCCAGTACTTC
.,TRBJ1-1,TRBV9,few,CASSLAGFGTNTEAFF,TGTGCCAGCAGCTTAGCAGGTTTCGGCACGAACACTGAAGCTTTCTTT
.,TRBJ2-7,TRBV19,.,CASTGRQDSEQYF,TGTGCCAGTACGGGAAGGCAAGATAGCGAGCAGTACTTC
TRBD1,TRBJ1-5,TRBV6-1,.,CASRRTGRNQPQHF,TGTGCCAGCAGACGGACAGGCCGCAATCAGCCCCAGCATTTT
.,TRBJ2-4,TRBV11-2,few,CASSRGRNIQYF,TGTGCCAGCAGCCGCGGCCGAAACATTCAGTACTTC
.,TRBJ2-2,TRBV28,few,CASSLWTDGEATGELFF,TGTGCCAGCAGTTTATGGACCGACGGGGAAGCCACCGGGGAGCTGTTTTTT
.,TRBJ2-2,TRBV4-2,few,CASSQDRGEAGELFF,TGTGCCAGCAGCCAAGATAGGGGGGAGGCCGGGGAGCTGTTTTTT
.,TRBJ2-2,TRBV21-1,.,CASSPRGKGSISTGELFF,TGTGCCAGCAGCCCCCGCGGGAAGGGGAGTATCTCGACCGGGGAGCTGTTTTTT
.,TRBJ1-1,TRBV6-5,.,CASSSPLSPEAFF,TGTGCCAGCAGTTCCCCACTCAGCCCTGAAGCTTTCTTT
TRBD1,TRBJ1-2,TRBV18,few,CASSPRGTGEGYGYTF,TGTGCCAGCTCTCCCCGGGGAACAGGGGAAGGCTATGGCTACACCTTC
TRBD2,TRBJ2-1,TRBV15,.,CATSSGTSGGNEQFF,TGTGCCACCAGCAGCGGGACTAGCGGGGGCAATGAGCAGTTCTTC
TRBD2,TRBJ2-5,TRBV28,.,CASSEETPSGETRETQYF,TGTGCCAGCAGCGAAGAAACACCAAGCGGGGAGACGAGGGAGACCCAGTACTTC
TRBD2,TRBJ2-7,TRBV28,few,CASRGLARSYEQYF,TGTGCCAGCAGGGGACTAGCGAGGTCCTACGAGCAGTACTTC
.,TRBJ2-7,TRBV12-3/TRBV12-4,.,CASSPGRQPYEQYF,TGTGCCAGCAGCCCAGGAAGGCAACCCTACGAGCAGTACTTC
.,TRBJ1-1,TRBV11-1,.,CASSSIPWTENTEAFF,TGTGCCAGCAGCTCCATACCGTGGACAGAGAACACTGAAGCTTTCTTT
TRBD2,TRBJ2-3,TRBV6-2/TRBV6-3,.,CASREVPSGSGTDTQYF,TGTGCCAGCAGAGAGGTGCCTAGCGGCTCGGGCACAGATACGCAGTATTTT
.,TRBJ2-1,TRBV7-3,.,CASSSETNNEQFF,TGTGCCAGCAGCTCCGAGACGAACAATGAGCAGTTCTTC
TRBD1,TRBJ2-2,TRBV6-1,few,CASRRTGTNTGELFF,TGTGCCAGCAGGAGGACAGGGACGAACACCGGGGAGCTGTTTTTT
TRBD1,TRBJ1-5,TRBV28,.,CASSFTDGTGGNQPQHF,TGTGCCAGCAGTTTCACTGATGGGACAGGGGGCAATCAGCCCCAGCATTTT
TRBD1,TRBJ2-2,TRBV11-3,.,CASSSQGPGQGTGELFF,TGTGCCAGCAGCTCCCAGGGACCGGGACAGGGGACCGGGGAGCTGTTTTTT
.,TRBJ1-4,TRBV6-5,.,CASSYDREKLFF,TGTGCCAGCAGTTATGACAGAGAAAAACTGTTTTTT
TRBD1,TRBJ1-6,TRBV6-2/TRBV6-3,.,CASSYLQGTSSLHF,TGTGCCAGCAGTTACCTACAGGGGACTTCTTCCCTCCACTTT
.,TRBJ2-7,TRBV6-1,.,CASRRREGEWLDQYF,TGTGCCAGCAGGCGAAGGGAGGGGGAATGGTTAGACCAGTACTTC
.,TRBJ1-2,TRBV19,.,CASPLPTRYGYTF,TGTGCCAGCCCACTACCCACGAGGTATGGCTACACCTTC
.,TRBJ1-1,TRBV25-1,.,CASSEFRGRAEAFF,TGTGCCAGCAGTGAATTTCGGGGGAGGGCTGAAGCTTTCTTT
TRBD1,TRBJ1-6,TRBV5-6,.,CASSLSGQGDSPLHF,TGTGCCAGCAGCTTGTCGGGACAGGGTGATTCACCCCTCCACTTT
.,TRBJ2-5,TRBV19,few,CASSLRETQYF,TGTGCCAGTAGTCTCAGGGAGACCCAGTACTTC
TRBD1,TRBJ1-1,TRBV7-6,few,CASSQGGPQVNTEAFF,TGTGCCAGCAGCCAAGGGGGCCCGCAGGTGAACACTGAAGCTTTCTTT
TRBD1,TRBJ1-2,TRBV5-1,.,CASSLRGRSSGYTF,TGCGCCAGCAGCTTGAGGGGGCGATCATCTGGCTACACCTTC
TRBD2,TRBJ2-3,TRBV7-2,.,CASSLLAGGQADTQYF,TGTGCCAGCAGCTTACTAGCGGGAGGGCAGGCAGATACGCAGTATTTT
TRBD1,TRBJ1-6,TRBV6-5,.,CASSYRGTGTNSPLHF,TGTGCCAGCAGTTACCGAGGGACAGGCACTAATTCACCCCTCCACTTT
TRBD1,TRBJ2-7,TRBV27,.,CASSLRGRTGSYEQYF,TGTGCCAGCAGTTTACGGGGGAGGACAGGGTCCTACGAGCAGTACTTC
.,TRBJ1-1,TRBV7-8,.,CASSLGTWGVLGGVNTEAFF,TGTGCCAGCAGCTTAGGTACCTGGGGAGTTCTTGGGGGCGTGAACACTGAAGCTTTCTTT
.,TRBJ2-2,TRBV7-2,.,CASSFNRNTGELFF,TGTGCCAGCAGCTTCAACCGTAACACCGGGGAGCTGTTTTTT
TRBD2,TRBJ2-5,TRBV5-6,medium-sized,CASTLGGGRETQYF,TGTGCCAGCACCCTCGGGGGGGGCCGAGAGACCCAGTACTTC
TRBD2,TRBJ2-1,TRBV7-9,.,CASSRPGLAGNNEQFF,TGTGCCAGCAGCCGCCCAGGACTAGCGGGAAACAATGAGCAGTTCTTC
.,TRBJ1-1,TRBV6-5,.,CTSSYSRRWLNTEAFF,TGTACCAGCAGTTATTCCAGACGCTGGTTGAACACTGAAGCTTTCTTT
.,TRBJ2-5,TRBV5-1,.,CASSKGQNKETQYF,TGCGCCAGCAGCAAAGGACAAAACAAAGAGACCCAGTACTTC